The rows below give T cell receptor beta chains drawn from one sample of a study of blood T cell repertoires in COVID-19. Produced via immunoSEQ multiplex PCR; TCRdb's table is partial and in-frame only. The sample has around 130,000 clones; roughly 84% are singletons. Specimen: peripheral blood. The source of these receptors is a man aged 30 to 45 with COVID-19, enrolled during active disease. CDR3s include the opening cysteine and the closing phenylalanine or tryptophan. The D gene is left open where the match is weak. Size is stated for part of the rows, as once, few or many counts, or as a class when the clone is expanded.

d_call	v_call	j_call	clone_size	cdr3_aa	cdr3_nt
.	TRBV18	TRBJ2-2	.	CASSLPQVTSNTGELFF	TGTGCCAGCTCGCTACCACAGGTCACATCGAACACCGGGGAGCTGTTTTTT
.	TRBV5-1	TRBJ1-1	.	CASSEGSNTEAFF	TGCGCCAGCAGCGAGGGTTCAAACACTGAAGCTTTCTTT
.	TRBV5-6	TRBJ1-3	few	CASSATYRDAGNTIYF	TGTGCCAGCAGCGCTACATACAGGGACGCTGGAAACACCATATATTTT
.	TRBV11-3	TRBJ1-2	.	CASSLVTGYGYTF	TGTGCCAGCAGCTTAGTTACAGGGTATGGCTACACCTTC
TRBD1	TRBV18	TRBJ2-7	.	CASSRPGQGGEQYF	TGTGCCAGCTCACGCCCGGGACAGGGGGGGGAGCAGTACTTC
.	TRBV15	TRBJ1-1	.	CATSRVKGAEAFF	TGTGCCACCAGCAGAGTGAAGGGGGCTGAAGCTTTCTTT
.	TRBV28	TRBJ1-1	.	CASTLSGGNTEAFF	TGTGCCAGCACTCTTAGCGGCGGGAACACTGAAGCTTTCTTT
TRBD1	TRBV12-3/TRBV12-4	TRBJ1-2	.	CASKTQGGYGYTF	TGTGCCAGCAAAACACAGGGGGGATATGGCTACACCTTC
.	TRBV6-1	TRBJ1-5	few	CASSERGSSNQPQHF	TGTGCCAGCAGTGAGAGAGGGTCCAGCAATCAGCCCCAGCATTTT
.	TRBV19	TRBJ2-1	.	CASRGNDRPYNEQFF	TGTGCCAGTAGGGGAAACGACAGACCCTACAATGAGCAGTTCTTC
.	TRBV5-6	TRBJ1-5	.	CANRAPANGGSNQPQHF	TGTGCCAACCGGGCCCCCGCTAACGGGGGAAGCAATCAGCCCCAGCATTTT
.	TRBV19	TRBJ1-2	.	CASSIDRMEPILNYGYTF	TGTGCCAGTAGTATAGATCGCATGGAACCAATACTAAACTATGGCTACACCTTC
.	TRBV27	TRBJ1-5	once	CASSLNSYSNQPQHF	TGTGCCAGCAGTTTAAACAGTTATAGCAATCAGCCCCAGCATTTT
TRBD2	TRBV7-8	TRBJ2-1	many	CASSLLAGLAFNEQFF	TGTGCCAGCAGCTTACTCGCGGGACTAGCTTTCAATGAGCAGTTCTTC
.	TRBV24-1	TRBJ1-2	.	CATDAGQGNYGYTF	TGTGCCACCGACGCCGGTCAGGGAAACTATGGCTACACCTTC
.	TRBV30	TRBJ2-7	.	CAWKGVGEQYF	TGTGCCTGGAAAGGGGTCGGCGAGCAGTACTTC